This record concerns one T cell receptor beta chain sequence. The data are from a study of blood T cell repertoires in COVID-19. Study-wide background: Donors in the United States, Italy and Spain gave samples during acute or convalescent COVID-19. T cells, B-cell-depleted T cells, or PBMCs provided the cDNA or gDNA that served as material.

Germline V lookup: CDR1 LGHDT, CDR2 YNNKEL (reference sequence). Trimming took 1 base from V and 8 from J; bases not matched to a gene: 4. The CDR3 is made up of 15 amino acids. Authors' analysis steps: Amplification of reference gene primers was used by the study to estimate nucleated cell counts. Sequenced by immunoSEQ multiplex PCR; TCRdb stores in-frame clones only, minus some. V, J and clone size are taken as reported in that table, and D and trimming were inferred from the DNA itself. The repertoire consists of roughly 150,000 clones, with around 85% occurring once and the leading ten covering more than 5%.

The V call is TRBV3-1 (or the pseudogene TRBV3-2), the J call TRBJ2-4; 11 bases are a match to TRBD1. The origin of this receptor is a human donor in a cohort sampled during active COVID-19. The sample comprised peripheral blood. As DNA, the CDR3 is TGTGCCAGCAGCCAAGGTGGGACAGGGGGGCACATTCAGTACTTC. Encoded protein: CASSQGGTGGHIQYF.